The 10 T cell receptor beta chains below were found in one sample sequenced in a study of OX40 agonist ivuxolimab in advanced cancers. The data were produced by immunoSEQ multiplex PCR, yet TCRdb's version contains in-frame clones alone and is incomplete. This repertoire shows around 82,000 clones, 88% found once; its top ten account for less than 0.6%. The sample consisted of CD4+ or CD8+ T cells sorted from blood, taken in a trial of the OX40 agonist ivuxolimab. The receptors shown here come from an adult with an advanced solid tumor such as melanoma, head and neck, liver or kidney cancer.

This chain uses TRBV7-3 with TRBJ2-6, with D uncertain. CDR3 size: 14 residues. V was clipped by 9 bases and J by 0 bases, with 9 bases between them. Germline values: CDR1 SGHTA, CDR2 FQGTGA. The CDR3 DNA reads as TGTGCCAGTATGCCTACCTCTGGGGCCAACGTCCTGACTTTC. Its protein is CASMPTSGANVLTF.

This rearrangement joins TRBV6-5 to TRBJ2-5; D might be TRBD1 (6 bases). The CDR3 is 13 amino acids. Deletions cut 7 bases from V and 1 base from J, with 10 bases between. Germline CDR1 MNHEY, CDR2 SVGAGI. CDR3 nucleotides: TGTGCCAGCAAGGTGGGGGCCCAAGAGACCCAGTACTTC. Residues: CASKVGAQETQYF.

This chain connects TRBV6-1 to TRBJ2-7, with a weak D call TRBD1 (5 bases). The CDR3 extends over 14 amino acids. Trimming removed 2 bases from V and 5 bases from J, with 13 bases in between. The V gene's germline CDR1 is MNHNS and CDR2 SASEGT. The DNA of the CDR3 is TGTGCCAGCAGTGAACACAGGAAAAGCGACGAGCAGTACTTC. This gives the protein CASSEHRKSDEQYF.

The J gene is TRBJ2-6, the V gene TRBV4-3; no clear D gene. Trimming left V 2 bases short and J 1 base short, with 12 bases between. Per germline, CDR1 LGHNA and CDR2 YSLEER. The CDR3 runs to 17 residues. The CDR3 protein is CASSQSPPMSGANVLTF. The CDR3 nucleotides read TGCGCCAGCAGCCAAAGCCCCCCGATGTCTGGGGCCAACGTCCTGACTTTC.

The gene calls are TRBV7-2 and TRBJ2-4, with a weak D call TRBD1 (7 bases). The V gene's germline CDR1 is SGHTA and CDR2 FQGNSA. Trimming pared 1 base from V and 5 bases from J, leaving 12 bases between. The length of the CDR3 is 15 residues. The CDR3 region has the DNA TGTGCCAGCAGCTTAGATGGAGGGGGCCAAAACATTCAGTACTTC. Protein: CASSLDGGGQNIQYF.

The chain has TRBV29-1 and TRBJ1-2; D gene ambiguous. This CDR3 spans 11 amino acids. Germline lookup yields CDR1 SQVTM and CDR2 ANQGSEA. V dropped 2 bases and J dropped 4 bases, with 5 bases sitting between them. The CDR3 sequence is CSVEKSYGYTF. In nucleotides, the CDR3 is TGCAGCGTTGAAAAGAGCTATGGCTACACCTTC.

The CDR3 DNA reads TGTGCCAGTAGTATAGGGAATTCACCCCTCCACTTT. Protein product: CASSIGNSPLHF. The J gene is TRBJ1-6, the V gene TRBV19; D remains ambiguous. The CDR3 totals 12 residues. CDR1 LNHDA and CDR2 SQIVND come from the germline V gene (reference sequence). Trimming removed 1 base at V and 7 bases at J, with 2 bases between.

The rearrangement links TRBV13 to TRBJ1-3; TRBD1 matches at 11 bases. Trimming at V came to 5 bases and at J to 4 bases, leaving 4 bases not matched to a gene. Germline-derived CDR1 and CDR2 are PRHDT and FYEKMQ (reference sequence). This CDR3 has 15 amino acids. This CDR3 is CASSPRTGGGNTIYF. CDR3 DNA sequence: TGTGCCAGCAGCCCCCGGACAGGGGGCGGAAACACCATATATTTT.

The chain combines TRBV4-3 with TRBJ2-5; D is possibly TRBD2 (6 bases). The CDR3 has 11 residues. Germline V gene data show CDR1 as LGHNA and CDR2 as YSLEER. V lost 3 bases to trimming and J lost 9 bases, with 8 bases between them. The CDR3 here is CASSQSGAQYF. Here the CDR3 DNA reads TGCGCCAGCAGCCAGTCGGGGGCCCAGTACTTC.

The CDR3 DNA reads as TGCGCCAGCAGCTTGGTAGCCCAAGAGACCCAGTACTTC. It is translated as CASSLVAQETQYF. The chain joins TRBV5-1 to TRBJ2-5; no definite D call. This CDR3 is 13 amino acids long. Germline V CDR1 and CDR2: SGHRS, YFSETQ. Deletions cut 0 bases from V and 1 base from J, with 4 bases between.